This entry lists 32 T cell receptor beta chains sequenced from one sample in a study of blood T cell repertoires in COVID-19 (dated by TCRdb to between 2020 and 2021). Library preparation used the immunoSEQ multiplex PCR assay. The source is immuneACCESS, and TCRdb retained only in-frame sequences with V and J called. Part of the clones is not carried over; for the studies checked, unresolved V genes explain less than half of this, and the remainder is unexplained. The sample table records 150,000 to 200,000 clones; 75% to 90% of these occur just once. The top ten constitute approximately 10% of the sample. The source material was peripheral blood. These receptors were taken from a human donor in a cohort sampled during active COVID-19.

J is TRBJ1-3 and V is TRBV19; TRBD1 might be the D (6 bases). Trimming left V 7 bases short and J 4 bases short, with 14 bases between. The CDR3 sequence is 14 residues long. Germline loops: CDR1 LNHDA, CDR2 SQIVND (reference sequence). This CDR3 reads CASTPTGPGNTIYF. CDR3 bases: TGTGCCAGTACTCCAACAGGGCCGGGAAACACCATATATTTT.

The count of this clone is one. V and J are TRBV6-2 or TRBV6-3 and TRBJ2-7, with 7 bases identical to TRBD1. Germline CDR1 MNHEY, CDR2 SVGEGT. V was clipped by 4 bases and J by 6 bases; unmatched bases: 3. The CDR3 extends over 12 amino acids. The CDR3 protein is CASSWGTVEQYF. CDR3 DNA sequence: TGTGCCAGCAGTTGGGGGACAGTCGAGCAGTACTTC.

The chain has TRBV7-9 and TRBJ2-1, with D unclear. V was clipped by 6 bases and J by 5 bases, with 5 bases between them. Germline CDR1 and CDR2: SEHNR and FQNEAQ (reference sequence). This CDR3 has 11 residues. CDR3 in amino acids: CASRYDNEQFF. DNA of the CDR3: TGTGCCAGCAGATATGACAATGAGCAGTTCTTC.

The genes are TRBV4-2 and TRBJ2-1, with TRBD2 identical over 7 bases. The CDR3 totals 15 residues. The trim removed 0 bases at V and 4 bases at J, leaving 3 bases unmatched. Per the germline V gene, CDR1 is LGHNA and CDR2 is YNFKEQ. CDR3 residues: CASSQEVGGYNEQFF. CDR3 bases: TGTGCCAGCAGCCAAGAGGTGGGAGGGTACAATGAGCAGTTCTTC.

This clone was observed a few times. The chain uses TRBV28 and TRBJ1-1; TRBD1 might be the D (5 bases). The CDR3 sequence is 14 residues long. Between the trimmed V and J ends, which lost 5 bases and 6 bases, there was a span of 16 bases. Germline assignment: CDR1 MDHEN and CDR2 SYDVKM. CDR3 coding DNA: TGTGCCAGCAGTCGCCTCGACAGTCTCTCTGAAGCTTTCTTT. Encoded protein: CASSRLDSLSEAFF.

The chain couples TRBV4-2 to TRBJ1-5; D unclear. The CDR3 runs to 15 residues. CDR1 is LGHNA and CDR2 is YNFKEQ in the germline V gene. The V end lost 3 bases, the J end lost 2 bases, and 11 bases lay between the germline ends. The CDR3 region is CASSQNTVGNQPQHF. CDR3 nucleotides: TGTGCCAGCAGCCAGAATACTGTCGGCAATCAGCCCCAGCATTTT.

The gene calls are TRBV18 and TRBJ1-1; D might be TRBD1 (5 bases). Germline values: CDR1 KGHSH, CDR2 LQKENI. CDR3 length: 14 amino acids. V shed 2 bases and J shed 4 bases, with 11 bases lying between them. CDR3 DNA sequence: TGTGCCAGCTCACCATCGGGGGGGGGCACTGAAGCTTTCTTT. Protein sequence: CASSPSGGGTEAFF.

V usage is TRBV7-9 and J usage is TRBJ1-2; a weak D match, TRBD1 (6 bases). Germline V lookup: CDR1 SEHNR, CDR2 FQNEAQ (reference sequence). The CDR3 consists of 14 residues. With 5 bases removed from V and 4 bases from J, the gap between germline ends came to 14 bases. DNA for the CDR3: TGTGCCAGCAGCCACACGACAGGTAGCTATGGCTACACCTTC. Protein sequence: CASSHTTGSYGYTF.

This clone was observed a few times. The chain couples TRBV21-1 to TRBJ1-5; the tabulated D call, TRBD1, remains unverified against the DNA. TRBV21-1 is a pseudogene locus. This CDR3 spans 15 amino acids. Written as DNA, the CDR3 is TGTGCCAGCAGAAAGACAGGGTTTCGCAATCAGCCCCAGCATTTT. Encoded protein: CASRKTGFRNQPQHF.

The chain's CDR3 is CASSQDLASRSSYNSPLHF. The CDR3 DNA is TGCGCCAGCAGCCAAGATCTGGCTAGTAGGAGCTCCTATAATTCACCCCTCCACTTT. This chain joins TRBV4-3 and TRBJ1-6; D ambiguous. Looked up from germline, CDR1 is LGHNA and CDR2 is YSLEER. This CDR3 region has 19 residues. V lost 0 bases, J lost 0 bases, and 15 bases lay in between.

The chain carries TRBV4-1 and TRBJ1-2; maybe TRBD1 (6 bases). Trimming pared 0 bases from V and 7 bases from J, leaving 15 bases between. The V gene's germline CDR1 is MGHRA and CDR2 YSYEKL. This CDR3 contains 15 residues. CDR3 coding DNA: TGCGCCAGCAGCCAAGACATTACAGGGAGCGGTGGCTACACCTTC. Translated: CASSQDITGSGGYTF.

This sequence joins TRBV6-2 or TRBV6-3 and TRBJ2-1; D gene unclear. The CDR3 runs 11 residues. Per the germline V gene, CDR1 is MNHEY and CDR2 is SVGEGT. V was pared by 0 bases and J by 10 bases, with 4 bases between. The CDR3 here is CASSYSGEQFF. In DNA form, the CDR3 reads TGTGCCAGCAGTTACTCCGGGGAGCAGTTCTTC.

This chain connects TRBV3-1 (or the pseudogene TRBV3-2) to TRBJ2-7, with 10 nucleotides matching TRBD2. The germline V gene encodes CDR1 LGHDT and CDR2 YNNKEL (reference sequence). The CDR3 covers 16 residues. The trim removed 3 bases at V and 3 bases at J, leaving 8 bases unmatched. CDR3 protein: CASSQLAGDSNYEQYF. Here the CDR3 DNA reads TGTGCCAGCAGCCAGCTAGCGGGAGATAGTAACTACGAGCAGTACTTC.

The V and J genes are TRBV6-5 and TRBJ1-1; the match to TRBD1 covers 8 bases. V lost 6 bases, J lost 8 bases, and 14 bases stayed unmatched. CDR1 MNHEY and CDR2 SVGAGI come from the germline V gene. CDR3 length equals 15 residues. In DNA, the CDR3 is TGTGCCAGCAGAGACCTTCAGGGGGCGTCACAAGAAGCTTTCTTT. It is translated as CASRDLQGASQEAFF.

The CDR3 spells CATSEAPNYGYTF. CDR3 DNA: TGTGCCACCAGTGAGGCCCCTAACTATGGCTACACCTTC. This chain links TRBV24-1 with TRBJ1-2; D is uncertain. CDR1 and CDR2 from the germline V gene are KGHDR and SFDVKD. V lost 4 bases and J lost 0, with 5 bases in between. CDR3 length: 13 residues.

J is TRBJ2-3 and V is TRBV9; 8 bases line up with TRBD2. Unmatched junction bases numbered 8, after V lost 0 bases and J lost 2 bases. Germline CDR1 SGDLS, CDR2 YYNGEE. The CDR3 has 17 amino acids. This CDR3 reads CASSVGLAGSFTDTQYF. The CDR3 DNA reads TGTGCCAGCAGCGTAGGGCTAGCGGGTTCATTCACAGATACGCAGTATTTT.

The J gene is TRBJ2-3, the V gene TRBV10-1; 12 bases agree with TRBD1. CDR3 size: 16 residues. The V and J ends lost 2 bases and 4 bases, in that order; junction bases with no gene match: 4. Per the germline V gene, CDR1 is WNHNN and CDR2 is SYGVQD (reference sequence). Here the CDR3 reads CASSEGTGGQADTQYF. The CDR3 DNA follows: TGCGCCAGCAGTGAGGGGACAGGGGGCCAGGCAGATACGCAGTATTTT.

The rearrangement uses TRBV10-3 and TRBJ2-7; 11 bases are a match to TRBD1. The length of the CDR3 is 15 residues. Germline-derived CDR1 and CDR2 are ENHRY and SYGVKD. J gave up 5 bases and V 4 bases, and 7 bases lay outside the gene matches. CDR3 nucleotide sequence: TGTGCCATCAGTGGCTCCGGGACAGGGGGGGACGAGCAGTACTTC. Its translation is CAISGSGTGGDEQYF.

The chain couples TRBV30 to TRBJ1-2; 7 bases map to TRBD1. The CDR3 length is 14 residues. Per germline, CDR1 GTSNPN and CDR2 SVGIG (reference sequence). The CDR3 sequence is CALEKEGGHYGYTF. CDR3 DNA: TGTGCGTTAGAAAAAGAAGGGGGCCACTATGGCTACACCTTC.

The V gene is TRBV2, the J gene TRBJ1-5; 10 bases agree with TRBD1. After removal of 8 bases from V and 7 bases from J, the junction contained 5 bases not matched to a gene. The CDR3 extends over 13 amino acids. Germline-derived CDR1 and CDR2 are SNHLY and FYNNEI. The CDR3: CASVRDRGQPQHF. CDR3 coding DNA: TGTGCCAGCGTCAGGGACAGGGGCCAGCCCCAGCATTTT.

This clone was seen a few times. This chain's CDR3 is CASSPSGVKETQYF. Here the CDR3 DNA reads TGTGCCAGCAGCCCCTCCGGGGTTAAGGAGACCCAGTACTTC. The gene calls are TRBV16 and TRBJ2-5; possibly TRBD2 for D (5 bases). The germline V and J ends were trimmed by 4 bases and 5 bases, with 14 bases remaining between them. The CDR3 sequence is 14 residues long. The germline gives CDR1 KGHSY, CDR2 FQNENV.

This clone was observed a handful of times. The rearrangement links TRBV4-3 to TRBJ1-6; D possibly corresponds to TRBD1 (5 bases). The CDR3 totals 15 residues. Trimming took 2 bases from V and 6 from J, leaving 11 bases between them. CDR1 and CDR2 from the germline V gene are LGHNA and YSLEER. As DNA, the CDR3 is TGCGCCAGCAGCCAACACCACGGGGGTAATTCACCCCTCCACTTT. As protein: CASSQHHGGNSPLHF.

V and J are TRBV28 and TRBJ2-7; the D gene is possibly TRBD1 (6 bases). Germline V gives CDR1 MDHEN, CDR2 SYDVKM. Trimming took off 5 bases at V and 6 bases at J, with 14 bases between the two ends. This CDR3 is built from 13 residues. The CDR3 protein is CASSRRGTGEQYF. CDR3 in DNA: TGTGCCAGCAGTCGCAGGGGAACGGGCGAGCAGTACTTC.

The chain recombines TRBV7-2 with TRBJ2-5, with D perhaps matching TRBD2 (6 bases). The CDR3 consists of 14 residues. Trimming shortened V by 5 bases and J by 5 bases, and 15 bases separated the two germline ends. Germline V gene sequence: CDR1 SGHTA, CDR2 FQGNSA. The CDR3 sequence: CASSPRPGVETQYF. In DNA form, the CDR3 reads TGTGCCAGCAGCCCTCGGCCGGGGGTGGAGACCCAGTACTTC.

The J gene is TRBJ2-5, the V gene TRBV5-8; 9 nucleotides align to TRBD1. Germline CDR1 reads SGHTS; CDR2 reads YDEGEE. The CDR3 is 16 amino acids. V was pared by 4 bases and J by 2 bases, with 9 bases of the junction left unmatched. CDR3 amino acids: CASSGRTGAFQETQYF. The CDR3 DNA follows: TGTGCCAGCAGCGGCCGGACAGGGGCCTTTCAAGAGACCCAGTACTTC.

The rearrangement links TRBV15 to TRBJ2-5, with TRBD2 identical over 7 bases. The ends lost 0 bases at V and 3 bases at J; junction bases unmatched: 7. This CDR3 spans 16 amino acids. Per the germline V gene, CDR1 is LNHNV and CDR2 is YYDKDF (reference sequence). CDR3 sequence: CATSRDITSAKETQYF. In DNA form, the CDR3 reads TGTGCCACCAGCAGAGATATCACTAGCGCAAAAGAGACCCAGTACTTC.

This chain links TRBV4-3 with TRBJ1-1; no definite D call. The CDR3 has 14 amino acids. Germline lookup yields CDR1 LGHNA and CDR2 YSLEER. Trimming took 0 bases from V and 3 from J, leaving 8 bases between them. In DNA, the CDR3 is TGCGCCAGCAGCCAAGATCCAGTGTACACTGAAGCTTTCTTT. It specifies CASSQDPVYTEAFF.

The rearrangement uses TRBV21-1 and TRBJ1-6; TRBD1, the D gene given by the table, was not confirmed from the DNA. TRBV21-1 corresponds to a pseudogene. The CDR3 runs to 13 residues. The DNA for the CDR3 is TGTGCCAGCGGGGACAGGGGGAATTCACCCCTCCACTTT. Its translation: CASGDRGNSPLHF.

V gene TRBV6-5 combines with J gene TRBJ1-1, with D possibly matching TRBD1 (5 bases). Per the germline V gene, CDR1 is MNHEY and CDR2 is SVGAGI. Trimming took off 4 bases at V and 11 bases at J, with 11 bases between the two ends. This CDR3 has 11 amino acids. DNA of the CDR3: TGTGCCAGCAGTTTCCAGGGAGGCGCTTTCTTT. Protein: CASSFQGGAFF.

For the CDR3, the DNA is TGCAGTACTGACACAGATACGCAGTATTTT. Translation gives CSTDTDTQYF. The V gene is TRBV29-1, the J gene TRBJ2-3; D uncertain. CDR1 is SQVTM, CDR2 ANQGSEA, per germline. This CDR3 region has 10 residues.

The rearrangement joins TRBV18 to TRBJ1-6; D is uncertain. The CDR3 consists of 14 residues. From germline, CDR1 is KGHSH and CDR2 LQKENI. V was pared by 2 bases and J by 9 bases, with 11 bases between. This chain's CDR3 is CASSPEGRGSPLHF. The CDR3 bases are TGTGCCAGCTCACCAGAAGGGAGAGGTTCACCCCTCCACTTT.

The CDR3 region is CASSLASPREKLFF. DNA of the CDR3: TGTGCCAGCAGCTTAGCGTCCCCACGGGAAAAACTGTTTTTT. This chain connects TRBV7-9 to TRBJ1-4, with D uncertain. The CDR3 has 14 amino acids. V gave up 0 bases and J gave up 8 bases, with 10 bases separating them. Looked up from germline, CDR1 is SEHNR and CDR2 is FQNEAQ (reference sequence).